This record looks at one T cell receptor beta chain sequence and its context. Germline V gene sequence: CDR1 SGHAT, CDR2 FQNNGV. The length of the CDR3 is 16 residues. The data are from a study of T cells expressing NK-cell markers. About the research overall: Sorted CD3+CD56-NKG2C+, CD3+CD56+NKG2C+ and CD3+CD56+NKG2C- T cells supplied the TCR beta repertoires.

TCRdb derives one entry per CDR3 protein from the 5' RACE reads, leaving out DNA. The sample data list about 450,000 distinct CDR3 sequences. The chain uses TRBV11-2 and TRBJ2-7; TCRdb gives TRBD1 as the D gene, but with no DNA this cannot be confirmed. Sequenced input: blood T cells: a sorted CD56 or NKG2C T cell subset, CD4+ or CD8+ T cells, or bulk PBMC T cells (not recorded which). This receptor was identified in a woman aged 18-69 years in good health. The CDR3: CASSLVWQGRAYEQYF.